This entry lists 26 T cell receptor beta chains sequenced from one sample in a study of CD8 T cells in ankylosing spondylitis (dated by TCRdb to 2016 to 2017). Library generation was performed with 5' RACE. TCRdb names Illumina HiSeq 2500 as the instrument used. In TCRdb, the public reads were trimmed at Q25 with fastp and aligned with MiXCR, with productive beta chains retained. Each CDR3 protein gets just one entry, which takes the most common genes and DNA from the rows behind it. The sample yields about 260,000 distinct CDR3 sequences; around 20% were counted once. Of the sample, around 8% falls within the top ten clones. The specimen sequenced was blood, either unsorted or a sorted T cell fraction (not recorded which). The receptors shown here come from a male donor with ankylosing spondylitis or in good health (not recorded which).

The chain is built from TRBV3-1 and TRBJ2-3, with D possibly being TRBD1 or TRBD2 (5 bases each). Germline lookup yields CDR1 LGHDT and CDR2 YNNKEL (reference sequence). Deletions cut 3 bases from V and 3 bases from J, with 13 bases between. CDR3 length: 15 residues. CDR3 DNA: TGTGCCAGCAGCCAGAGGGGTGCCGGGACAGATACGCAGTATTTT. Protein product: CASSQRGAGTDTQYF.

A remark on this clonotype: A junction end diverges from the germline sequence, so it may reflect a read error. The rearrangement uses TRBV12-3 or TRBV12-4 and TRBJ1-4; 8 bases line up with TRBD1. The CDR3 spans 18 residues. The CDR3 sequence: CTSSLAPGQVATNEKLFF. CDR3 DNA sequence: TGTACCAGCAGTTTAGCGCCGGGACAGGTCGCAACTAATGAAAAACTGTTTTTT.

Comments on this clonotype: A clone one base away is much larger, so this may be a read error. Without the conserved terminal phenylalanine or tryptophan, this CDR3 likely stems from a read error. The genes are TRBV7-3 and TRBJ1-4; D unresolved. The CDR3 sequence is 17 residues long. Per the germline V gene, CDR1 is SGHTA and CDR2 is FQGTGA. Trimming left V 1 base short and J 0 bases short, with 12 bases between. The CDR3 spells CASSLRGTAATNEKLFL. The CDR3 DNA sequence: TGTGCCAGCAGCTTAAGGGGTACAGCGGCAACTAATGAAAAACTGTTTCTT.

Many counts were recorded for this clonotype. The rearrangement links TRBV5-1 to TRBJ2-2; TRBD2 might be the D (5 bases). V lost 4 bases and J lost 0, with 10 bases in between. Germline assignment: CDR1 SGHRS and CDR2 YFSETQ. CDR3 length: 15 residues. CDR3 amino acids: CASSVTGTNTGELFF. The CDR3 nucleotides read TGCGCCAGCAGCGTAACCGGGACGAACACCGGGGAGCTGTTTTTT.

The rearrangement joins TRBV12-3 or TRBV12-4 to TRBJ2-1, with 13 bases lining up with TRBD2. With V trimmed by 7 bases and J by 5 bases, 5 bases remained unmatched. The CDR3 sequence is 15 residues long. The CDR3 bases are TGTGCCAGCACCACTAGCGGGGGGGGAGACAATGAGCAGTTCTTC. Amino acids: CASTTSGGGDNEQFF.

At least ten counts were recorded for this clonotype. The V call is TRBV6-1, the J call TRBJ1-2; perhaps TRBD1 as D (5 bases). The CDR3 runs to 15 residues. V gave up 7 bases and J gave up 4 bases, with 19 bases separating them. The germline CDR1 and CDR2 sequences are MNHNS and SASEGT. CDR3 DNA: TGTGCCAGCATAGAAGCCCCCCAGGGTGGCTATGGCTACACCTTC. Its translation is CASIEAPQGGYGYTF.

There are a few counts of this clonotype. The V gene is TRBV12-3 or TRBV12-4, the J gene TRBJ2-1; TRBD2 is a possible D gene (5 bases). V shed 5 bases and J shed 6 bases, with 11 bases lying between them. This CDR3 contains 13 residues. The CDR3 spells CASSHGRGNEQFF. CDR3 DNA: TGTGCCAGCAGTCATGGACGGGGCAATGAGCAGTTCTTC.

For this clonotype: This may come from a read error, since a much larger clone is one base off. This chain links TRBV20-1 with TRBJ2-2; possibly TRBD1 or TRBD2 for D (5 bases each). The CDR3 has 13 amino acids. V lost 5 bases and J 3 bases, leaving 10 bases between the germline ends. The germline V gene encodes CDR1 DFQATT and CDR2 SNEGSKA (reference sequence). The CDR3 spells CSAGGRDTGELFF. For the CDR3, the DNA is TGCAGTGCTGGGGGACGGGACACCGGGGAGCTGTTTTTT.

This clonotype showed up just a few times. The rearrangement joins TRBV7-9 to TRBJ2-1, with a tentative D call TRBD2 (6 bases). This CDR3 has 16 amino acids. CDR1 and CDR2 from the germline V gene are SEHNR and FQNEAQ (reference sequence). The germline V and J ends were trimmed by 0 bases and 0 bases, with 9 bases remaining between them. The CDR3 is CASSLAGGNSYNEQFF. CDR3 coding DNA: TGTGCCAGCAGCTTAGCTGGCGGGAACTCCTACAATGAGCAGTTCTTC.

This clonotype has just a few counts. The chain recombines TRBV10-3 with TRBJ1-4, with a weak D call TRBD1 (6 bases). V was trimmed by 3 bases and J by 8 bases, leaving 10 bases between them. The CDR3 has 13 residues. Per germline, CDR1 ENHRY and CDR2 SYGVKD. The CDR3 sequence: CAISDQRGEKLFF. CDR3 sequence (DNA): TGTGCCATCAGTGACCAGAGGGGGGAAAAACTGTTTTTT.

This clonotype was counted between two and nine times. The chain couples TRBV5-1 to TRBJ2-5; 7 bases map to TRBD1. The CDR3 has 15 amino acids. The V gene end was trimmed by 4 bases and the J gene end by 1 base; junction bases not matched to a gene: 7. CDR1 is SGHRS and CDR2 is YFSETQ in the germline V gene. CDR3 in amino acids: CASSAAGQVQETQYF. CDR3 in DNA: TGCGCCAGCAGCGCGGCAGGACAGGTCCAAGAGACCCAGTACTTC.

DNA of the CDR3: TGCGCCAGCAGCGGTGGGCAGGGGGCCGAAGCTTTCTTT. This encodes CASSGGQGAEAFF. This chain connects TRBV5-1 to TRBJ1-1; 8 bases are shared with TRBD1. V trimming: 4 bases; J trimming: 8 bases; junction bases outside the gene matches: 7. CDR1 SGHRS and CDR2 YFSETQ come from the germline V gene. This CDR3 spans 13 amino acids.

The rearrangement joins TRBV7-3 to TRBJ2-1, with 9 bases matching TRBD2. The trim removed 8 bases at V and 3 bases at J, leaving 8 bases unmatched. This CDR3 comprises 15 residues. Germline V gives CDR1 SGHTA, CDR2 FQGTGA. The CDR3 DNA sequence: TGTGCCAGCGGAGAGCGGGAGGCTTACTACAATGAGCAGTTCTTC. Protein product: CASGEREAYYNEQFF. Looking up the rest from reference TRBV7-3 and TRBJ2-1 gives the full variable domain: GAGVSQTPSNKVTEKGKYVELRCDPISGHTALYWYRQSLGQGPEFLIYFQGTGAADDSGLPNDRFFAVRPEGSVSTLKIQRTERGDSAVYLCASGEREAYYNEQFFGPGTRLTVL.

This clonotype has more than one count but fewer than ten. In DNA form, the CDR3 reads TGTGCCAGCAGTTTAGAGGTTTCTGGACGGGGCACAGATACGCAGTATTTT. Amino acid sequence: CASSLEVSGRGTDTQYF. The V gene is TRBV12-3 or TRBV12-4, the J gene TRBJ2-3; D is undetermined. This CDR3 region has 17 residues. V lost 1 base and J lost 1, with 15 bases in between.

There are a few counts of this clonotype. The chain joins TRBV27 to TRBJ2-7; D gene ambiguous. In germline, CDR1 is MNHEY, CDR2 SMNVEV (reference sequence). Between the trimmed V and J ends, which lost 3 bases and 2 bases, there was a span of 5 bases. CDR3 length equals 12 residues. The CDR3 DNA follows: TGTGCCAGCAGTTTCGGCCCCTACGAGCAGTACGTC. It yields the protein CASSFGPYEQYV.

The chain has TRBV9 and TRBJ2-5; 7 bases are a match to TRBD1. CDR1 and CDR2 from the germline V gene are SGDLS and YYNGEE. V was pared by 2 bases and J by 5 bases, with 6 bases of the junction left unmatched. The CDR3 covers 14 residues. CDR3 nucleotide sequence: TGTGCCAGCAGCGTTGGACAGGTGGGGGAGACCCAGTACTTC. Protein product: CASSVGQVGETQYF.

This chain joins TRBV20-1 and TRBJ2-3; TRBD2 matches 7 bases. CDR3 length: 14 residues. V lost 3 bases to trimming and J lost 1 base; unmatched junction nucleotides: 4. Germline lookup yields CDR1 DFQATT and CDR2 SNEGSKA (reference sequence). CDR3 DNA sequence: TGCAGTGCTAGTCGGGAGGCTCGCACAGATACGCAGTATTTT. This translates into CSASREARTDTQYF.

The gene calls are TRBV28 and TRBJ2-4, with 9 bases lining up with TRBD1. CDR3 length: 14 amino acids. Unmatched junction bases numbered 4, after V lost 4 bases and J lost 6 bases. CDR1 and CDR2 from the germline V gene are MDHEN and SYDVKM. This CDR3 reads CASSSTGGANIQYF. The CDR3 DNA is TGTGCCAGCAGTTCGACAGGGGGTGCAAACATTCAGTACTTC.

This clonotype was found many times. The V gene is TRBV10-3, the J gene TRBJ1-4; a weak D match, TRBD1 (5 bases). V gave up 11 bases and J gave up 4 bases, with 14 bases separating them. Germline V lookup: CDR1 ENHRY, CDR2 SYGVKD. This CDR3 is 13 amino acids long. The CDR3 here is CAGPPGGNEKLFF. The CDR3 nucleotides are TGTGCCGGGCCGCCGGGGGGTAATGAAAAACTGTTTTTT.

The rearrangement joins TRBV6-4 to TRBJ2-6; possibly TRBD2 for D (5 bases). The CDR3 contains 15 residues. CDR1 and CDR2 (germline): MRHNA, SNTAGT. The germline V and J ends were trimmed by 3 bases and 2 bases, with 8 bases remaining between them. The CDR3 DNA sequence: TGTGCCAGCAGTGATGAGAGGGCTGGGGCCAACGTCCTGACTTTC. Amino acids: CASSDERAGANVLTF.

This clonotype appeared a few times. The V call is TRBV27, the J call TRBJ1-1; D is unclear. The CDR3 length is 15 residues. V lost 2 bases and J 1 base, leaving 11 bases between the germline ends. Per germline, CDR1 MNHEY and CDR2 SMNVEV (reference sequence). The CDR3 sequence is CASSLTAAGNTEAFF. The DNA for the CDR3 is TGTGCCAGCAGTTTAACGGCAGCCGGGAACACTGAAGCTTTCTTT.

The chain is built from TRBV6-4 and TRBJ1-5; D is unresolved. Germline assignment: CDR1 MRHNA and CDR2 SNTAGT. The CDR3 extends over 13 amino acids. The germline V and J ends were trimmed by 3 bases and 4 bases, with 7 bases remaining between them. CDR3 coding DNA: TGTGCCAGCAGTGAAACGGTGAATCAGCCCCAGCATTTT. Translated: CASSETVNQPQHF.

This clonotype was picked up many times. The rearrangement uses TRBV11-2 and TRBJ2-4, with 8 bases matching TRBD1. CDR1 and CDR2 from the germline V gene are SGHAT and FQNNGV. J lost 5 bases, V lost 5 bases, and 5 bases had no gene match. CDR3 length equals 14 residues. The CDR3 loop is CASSPRTGQNIQYF. CDR3 coding DNA: TGTGCCAGCAGCCCAAGGACAGGGCAAAACATTCAGTACTTC.

Notes on this clonotype: This could be a read error, since a much larger clone is one nucleotide away. The rearrangement links TRBV9 to TRBJ1-5; D is undetermined. This CDR3 has 15 residues. Germline V gene data show CDR1 as SGDLS and CDR2 as YYNGEE. This chain's CDR3 is CVSSVEGGPNQPQHF. CDR3 in DNA: TGTGTCAGCAGCGTAGAGGGCGGACCTAATCAGCCCCAGCATTTT. Full variable domain (remainder filled in from reference TRBV9 and TRBJ1-5): DSGVTQTPKHLITATGQRVTLRCSPRSGDLSVYWYQQSLDQGLQFLIQYYNGEERAKGNILERFSAQQFPDLHSELNLSSLELGDSALYFCVSSVEGGPNQPQHFGDGTRLSIL.

This clonotype was seen only a few times. The chain recombines TRBV12-3 or TRBV12-4 with TRBJ2-1; possible D gene TRBD2, 6 bases. The CDR3 consists of 15 residues. V lost 0 bases and J lost 8, with 14 bases in between. CDR3 region: CASSLAGGRGHEQFF. The CDR3 DNA is TGTGCCAGCAGTTTAGCGGGAGGCCGAGGGCATGAGCAGTTCTTC.

The table lists this clonotype with a few counts. CDR3: CSAIHRGTDTQYF. The CDR3 nucleotides are TGCAGTGCGATCCACAGGGGCACAGATACGCAGTATTTT. The chain uses TRBV20-1 and TRBJ2-3, with TRBD1 as a possible D gene (6 bases). V lost 6 bases and J 1 base, leaving 11 bases between the germline ends. This CDR3 region has 13 residues. In germline, CDR1 is DFQATT, CDR2 SNEGSKA (reference sequence).